The 11 T cell receptor beta chains reported below all come from one sample, sequenced in a study of blood T cells in healthy people across ages. Combining a sample-barcoded 5' primer with a J-beta primer mix, a second PCR ran for 7 to 11 cycles. TCRdb re-derived calls from the 5' RACE reads in MiXCR, one entry per CDR3 protein. The sample lists around 800,000 distinct CDR3 sequences, roughly 50% occurring once. The sequencing input was blood. The receptor source for this set is an older man in good health.

This clonotype was counted a single time. Germline is not matched at one junction end, which may reflect a read error. The V call is TRBV4-1, the J call TRBJ2-7; 8 nucleotides line up with TRBD2. The CDR3 runs to 14 residues. Germline-derived CDR1 and CDR2 are MGHRA and YSYEKL. The CDR3 bases are TGCGCCAGCAGCCACGTAGCGGGACTCTACAAGCAGTACTTC. This sequence encodes CASSHVAGLYKQYF.

The chain couples TRBV20-1 to TRBJ2-1; D call uncertain. Germline CDR1 reads DFQATT; CDR2 reads SNEGSKA (reference sequence). Trimming pared 4 bases from V and 12 bases from J, leaving 13 bases between. This CDR3 has 11 amino acids. The CDR3 here is CSAKDSQVQFF. For the CDR3, the DNA is TGCAGTGCTAAAGACTCACAAGTGCAGTTCTTC.

J is TRBJ2-1 and V is TRBV20-1; D gene unclear. Trimming shortened V by 6 bases and J by 10 bases, and 25 bases separated the two germline ends. Per the germline V gene, CDR1 is DFQATT and CDR2 is SNEGSKA (reference sequence). The CDR3 has 15 amino acids. CDR3 amino acids: CSADRRVESPQEQFF. For the CDR3, the DNA is TGCAGTGCGGACCGACGGGTAGAAAGTCCTCAAGAGCAGTTCTTC.

This clonotype was found a few times. The chain carries TRBV20-1 and TRBJ2-3; 7 bases map to TRBD1. This CDR3 spans 14 amino acids. CDR1 is DFQATT, CDR2 SNEGSKA, per germline (reference sequence). Unmatched junction bases numbered 7, after V lost 6 bases and J lost 1 base. CDR3: CSADRVGGTDTQYF. CDR3 nucleotides: TGCAGTGCCGACAGGGTGGGAGGCACAGATACGCAGTATTTT.

The chain links TRBV20-1 to TRBJ2-7; no clear D. Germline V gene data show CDR1 as DFQATT and CDR2 as SNEGSKA (reference sequence). The CDR3 consists of 15 residues. V was clipped by 0 bases and J by 2 bases, with 14 bases between them. The CDR3 coding sequence is TGCAGTGCTAGAGATTCCGCCGGACCAACCTACGAGCAGTACTTC. Protein sequence: CSARDSAGPTYEQYF.

This rearrangement joins TRBV19 to TRBJ1-2; the D is unclear. The CDR3 consists of 14 residues. Germline V gene data show CDR1 as LNHDA and CDR2 as SQIVND (reference sequence). V was clipped by 3 bases and J by 7 bases, with 15 bases between them. In nucleotides, the CDR3 is TGTGCCAGTAGTATCCCGGGCAGGCCAAGTGGCTACACCTTC. It yields the protein CASSIPGRPSGYTF.

V is TRBV27 and J is TRBJ2-4; D ambiguous. The better agreement between TRBJ2-5 and the DNA end casts doubt on the J call. This CDR3 contains 13 residues. CDR1 and CDR2 (germline): MNHEY, SMNVEV (reference sequence). The CDR3 loop reads CASSFGPFETQYF. CDR3 coding DNA: TGTGCCAGCAGTTTTGGCCCCTTTGAGACCCAGTACTTC.

In its sample, this clonotype was seen once. J is TRBJ2-3 and V is TRBV12-3 or TRBV12-4, with 9 bases identical to TRBD1. Germline trimming cut 7 bases from V and 4 bases from J; bases unmatched to any gene: 6. The CDR3 consists of 14 residues. The CDR3 reads CASTRTGAADTQYF. Written as DNA, the CDR3 is TGTGCCAGCACTCGGACAGGGGCTGCAGATACGCAGTATTTT.

V is TRBV20-1 and J is TRBJ2-5; 10 positions match TRBD2. CDR3 length: 17 residues. The germline CDR1 and CDR2 sequences are DFQATT and SNEGSKA (reference sequence). Trimming took 2 bases from V and 3 from J; bases not matched to a gene: 12. CDR3 nucleotides: TGCAGTGCTAGACTGTGGGGTGGGCTAGCGGGAGAAGAGACCCAGTACTTC. It translates to CSARLWGGLAGEETQYF.

The chain links TRBV21-1 to TRBJ2-7; the table's D call TRBD1 went unverified against the DNA. TRBV21-1 is a pseudogene. This CDR3 has 16 amino acids. The CDR3 DNA follows: TGTGCCAGCAGCCCCCCGGGTAGGGAGAGCTCCTACGAGCAGTACTTC. This sequence encodes CASSPPGRESSYEQYF.

The chain links TRBV7-2 to TRBJ1-2; the D gene is possibly TRBD1 (5 bases). CDR3 size: 14 residues. V was shortened by 5 bases and J by 5 bases, with 15 bases between the two germline ends. The germline V gene has CDR1 SGHTA and CDR2 FQGNSA. CDR3 region: CASSIRGGAYGYTF. The CDR3, as DNA: TGTGCCAGCAGCATTCGGGGGGGTGCTTATGGCTACACCTTC.